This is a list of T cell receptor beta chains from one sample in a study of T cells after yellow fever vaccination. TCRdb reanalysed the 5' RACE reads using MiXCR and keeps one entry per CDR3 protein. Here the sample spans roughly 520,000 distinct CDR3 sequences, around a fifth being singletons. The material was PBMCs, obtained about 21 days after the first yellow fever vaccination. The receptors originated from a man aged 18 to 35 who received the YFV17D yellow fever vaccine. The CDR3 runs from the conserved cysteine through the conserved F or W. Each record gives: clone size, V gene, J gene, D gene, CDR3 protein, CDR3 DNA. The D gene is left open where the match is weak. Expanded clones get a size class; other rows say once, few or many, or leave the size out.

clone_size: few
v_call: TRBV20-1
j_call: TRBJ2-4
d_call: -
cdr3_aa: CSAPKLGEQNIQYF
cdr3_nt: TGCAGTGCTCCGAAACTTGGGGAGCAAAACATTCAGTACTTC

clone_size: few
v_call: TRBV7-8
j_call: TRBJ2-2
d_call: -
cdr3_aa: CASRGQLNTGELFF
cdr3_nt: TGTGCCAGCCGAGGTCAGCTGAACACCGGGGAGCTGTTTTTT

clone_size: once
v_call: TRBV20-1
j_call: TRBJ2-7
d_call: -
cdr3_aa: CSARAGTDNYEQYF
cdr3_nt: TGCAGTGCTAGGGCCGGGACGGACAACTACGAGCAGTACTTC

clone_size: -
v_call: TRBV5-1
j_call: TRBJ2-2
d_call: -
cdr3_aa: CASSLVLSNTGELFF
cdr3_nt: TGCGCCAGCAGCTTGGTACTGTCGAACACCGGGGAGCTGTTTTTT

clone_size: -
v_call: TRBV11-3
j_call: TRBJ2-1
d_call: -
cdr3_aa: CASSLGGDDNEQFF
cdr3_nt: TGTGCCAGCAGCTTAGGGGGGGACGACAATGAGCAGTTCTTC

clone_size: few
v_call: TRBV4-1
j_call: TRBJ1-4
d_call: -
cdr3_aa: CASSQDGTENEKLFF
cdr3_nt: TGCGCCAGCAGCCAAGACGGGACTGAAAATGAAAAACTGTTTTTT

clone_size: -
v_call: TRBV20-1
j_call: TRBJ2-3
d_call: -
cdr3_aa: CSARRRDTQYF
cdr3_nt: TGCAGTGCTAGGCGGCGGGATACGCAGTATTTT

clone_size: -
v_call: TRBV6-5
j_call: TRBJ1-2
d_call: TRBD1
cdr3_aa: CASSYGGTGASTF
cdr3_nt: TGTGCCAGCAGTTACGGGGGGACAGGGGCCTCAACCTTC

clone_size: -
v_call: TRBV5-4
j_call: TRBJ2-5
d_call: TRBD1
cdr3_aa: CASKSSGQQETQYF
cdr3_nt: TGTGCCAGTAAAAGTTCGGGACAGCAAGAGACCCAGTACTTC

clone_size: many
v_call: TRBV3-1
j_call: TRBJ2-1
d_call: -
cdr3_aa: CASSQGRGEQFF
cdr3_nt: TGTGCCAGCAGCCAAGGGCGCGGGGAGCAGTTCTTC

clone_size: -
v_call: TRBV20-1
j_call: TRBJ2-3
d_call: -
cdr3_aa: CSTGQFTDTQYF
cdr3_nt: TGCAGTACAGGACAGTTCACAGATACGCAGTATTTT

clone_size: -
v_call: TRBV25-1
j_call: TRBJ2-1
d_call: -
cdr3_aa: CASSHRGGHNEQFF
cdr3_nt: TGTGCCAGCAGTCACAGGGGGGGGCACAATGAGCAGTTCTTC

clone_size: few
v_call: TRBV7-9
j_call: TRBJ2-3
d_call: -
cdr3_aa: CASSLVGSYGLTDTQYF
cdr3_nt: TGTGCCAGCAGCTTAGTCGGCAGCTATGGTCTCACAGATACGCAGTATTTT

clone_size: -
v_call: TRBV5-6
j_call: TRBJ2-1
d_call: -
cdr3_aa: CASSHLGPPAVNEQFF
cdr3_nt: TGTGCCAGCAGTCACTTAGGCCCCCCCGCAGTCAATGAGCAGTTCTTC

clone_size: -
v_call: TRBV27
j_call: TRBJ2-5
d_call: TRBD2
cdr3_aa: CASRGAGAGGETQYF
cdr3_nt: TGTGCCAGCAGGGGAGCGGGGGCTGGCGGGGAGACCCAGTACTTC

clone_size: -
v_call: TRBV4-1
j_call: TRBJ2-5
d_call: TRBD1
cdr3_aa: CASSQDRGNYETQYF
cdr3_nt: TGCGCCAGCAGCCAAGACAGGGGGAATTATGAGACCCAGTACTTC

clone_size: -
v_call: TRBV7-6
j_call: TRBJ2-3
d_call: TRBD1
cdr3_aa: CASSLGTGGGTDTQYF
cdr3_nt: TGTGCCAGCAGCTTAGGAACAGGGGGAGGCACAGATACGCAGTATTTT

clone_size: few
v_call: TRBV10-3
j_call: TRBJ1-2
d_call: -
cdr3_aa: CAISETGNYGYTF
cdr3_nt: TGTGCCATCAGTGAGACAGGGAACTATGGCTACACCTTC

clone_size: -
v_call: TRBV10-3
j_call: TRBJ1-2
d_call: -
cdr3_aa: CAISDPTAGYTF
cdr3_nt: TGTGCCATCAGTGACCCGACAGCTGGCTACACCTTC

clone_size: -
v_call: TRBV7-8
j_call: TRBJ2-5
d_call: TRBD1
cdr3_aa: CASTITGGQFGETLYF
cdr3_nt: TGTGCCAGCACTATAACAGGGGGCCAGTTTGGAGAGACCCTGTACTTC

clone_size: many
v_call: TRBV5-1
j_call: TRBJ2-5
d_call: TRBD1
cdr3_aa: CASSPQGSQETQYF
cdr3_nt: TGTGCCAGCAGCCCACAGGGGTCCCAAGAGACCCAGTACTTC

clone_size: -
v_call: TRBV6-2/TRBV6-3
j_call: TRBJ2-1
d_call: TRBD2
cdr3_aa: CASREGDNEQFF
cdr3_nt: TGTGCCAGCCGGGAGGGTGACAATGAGCAGTTCTTC

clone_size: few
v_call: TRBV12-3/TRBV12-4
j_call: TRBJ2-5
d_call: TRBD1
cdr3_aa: CASSFRGQRETQYF
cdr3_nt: TGTGCCAGCAGTTTCAGGGGGCAGAGAGAGACCCAGTACTTC

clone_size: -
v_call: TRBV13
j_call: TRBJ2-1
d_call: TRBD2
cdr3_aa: CASSYPPREDGNEQFF
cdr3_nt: TGTGCCAGCAGCTACCCCCCCCGGGAGGACGGCAATGAGCAGTTCTTC

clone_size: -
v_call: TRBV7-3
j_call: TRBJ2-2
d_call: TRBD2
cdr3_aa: CASSLNSGAGGELFF
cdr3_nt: TGTGCCAGCAGCTTAAATAGCGGGGCTGGCGGGGAGCTGTTTTTT

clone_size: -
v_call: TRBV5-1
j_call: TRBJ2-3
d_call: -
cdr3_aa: CASSLALASTDTQYF
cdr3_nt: TGCGCCAGCAGCTTGGCTTTAGCCAGCACAGATACGCAGTATTTT

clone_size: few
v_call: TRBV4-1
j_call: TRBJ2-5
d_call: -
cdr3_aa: CASSQDRQTQYF
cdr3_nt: TGCGCCAGCAGCCAAGATCGGCAGACCCAGTACTTC

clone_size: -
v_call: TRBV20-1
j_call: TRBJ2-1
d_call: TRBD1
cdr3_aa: CSVRDSSYNEQFF
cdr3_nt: TGCAGTGTCCGGGACAGCTCCTACAATGAGCAGTTCTTC

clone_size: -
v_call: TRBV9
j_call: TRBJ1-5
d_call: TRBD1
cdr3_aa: CASSATGGSNQPQHF
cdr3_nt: TGTGCCAGCAGTGCTACAGGGGGTAGCAATCAGCCCCAGCATTTT

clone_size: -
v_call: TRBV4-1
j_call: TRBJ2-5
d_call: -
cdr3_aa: CASSRGLEETQYF
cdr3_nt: TGCGCCAGCAGTCGAGGACTCGAGGAGACCCAGTACTTC

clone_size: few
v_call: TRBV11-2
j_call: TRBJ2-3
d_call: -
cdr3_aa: CASSKLGITQYF
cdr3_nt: TGTGCCAGCAGCAAATTAGGAATTACGCAGTATTTT

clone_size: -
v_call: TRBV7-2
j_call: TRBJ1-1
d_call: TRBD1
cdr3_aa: CASGDRLNTEAFF
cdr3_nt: TGTGCCAGCGGGGACAGACTTAACACTGAAGCTTTCTTT

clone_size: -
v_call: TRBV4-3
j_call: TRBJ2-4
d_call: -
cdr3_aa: CASSLLTGSKNIQYF
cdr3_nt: TGCGCCAGCAGTCTACTGACTGGTTCAAAAAACATTCAGTACTTC

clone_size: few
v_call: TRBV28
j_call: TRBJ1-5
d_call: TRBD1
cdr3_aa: CASRGDSSPSNQPQHF
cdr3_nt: TGTGCCAGCAGGGGGGACAGTTCTCCTAGCAATCAGCCCCAGCATTTT

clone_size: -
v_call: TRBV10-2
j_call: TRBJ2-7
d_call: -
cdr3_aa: CASSPPRGRGIDYEQYF
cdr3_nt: TGCGCCAGCAGTCCACCCCGGGGGCGGGGGATAGACTACGAGCAGTACTTC

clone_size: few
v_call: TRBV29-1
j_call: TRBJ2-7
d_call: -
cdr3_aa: CSVTDSYEQYF
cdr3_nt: TGCAGCGTTACGGACAGCTACGAGCAGTACTTC

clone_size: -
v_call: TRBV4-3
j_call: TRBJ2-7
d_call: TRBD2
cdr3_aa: CASSQVAGGRYEQYF
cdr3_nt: TGCGCCAGCAGCCAAGTAGCGGGGGGGCGTTACGAGCAGTACTTC

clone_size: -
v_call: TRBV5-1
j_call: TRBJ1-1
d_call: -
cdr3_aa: CASSAMTDSMNTEAFF
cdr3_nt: TGCGCCAGCAGCGCTATGACAGACTCCATGAACACTGAAGCTTTCTTT

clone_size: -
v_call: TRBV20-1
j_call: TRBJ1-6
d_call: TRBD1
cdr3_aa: CSGGQESNNSPLHF
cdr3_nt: TGCAGTGGCGGACAGGAGAGTAATAATTCACCCCTCCACTTT

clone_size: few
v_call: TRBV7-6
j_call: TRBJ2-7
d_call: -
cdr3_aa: CASSLSSDSSSYEQYF
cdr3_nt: TGTGCCAGCAGCTTATCTTCGGACAGTAGCTCCTACGAGCAGTACTTC

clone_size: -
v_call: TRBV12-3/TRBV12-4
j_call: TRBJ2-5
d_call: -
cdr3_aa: CASSLRGREETQYF
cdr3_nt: TGTGCCAGCAGTTTGAGGGGGAGGGAAGAGACCCAGTACTTC

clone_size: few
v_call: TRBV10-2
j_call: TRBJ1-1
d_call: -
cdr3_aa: CASSYGYRVETEAFF
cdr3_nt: TGCGCCAGCAGTTATGGGTATAGGGTGGAGACTGAAGCTTTCTTT